This passage covers 18 T cell receptor beta chains from one sample sequenced in a study of blood T cell repertoires in COVID-19. Data came from immunoSEQ multiplex PCR; TCRdb stores just in-frame clones and leaves some out. The sample holds roughly 15,000 clones; 88% are singletons and the top ten take just under 9%. The source material was peripheral blood. These TCRs come from a human donor in a cohort sampled during active COVID-19.

To note about this clone: The sample carries other DNA sequences with the same CDR3. The V and J genes are TRBV3-1 (or the pseudogene TRBV3-2) and TRBJ2-7; no reliable D call. The CDR3 sequence is 11 residues long. Trimming stripped 3 bases from V and 4 bases from J, with 4 bases between. Germline V lookup: CDR1 LGHDT, CDR2 YNNKEL (reference sequence). The CDR3 region has the DNA TGTGCCAGCAGCCAGTCTTACGAGCAGTACTTC. It is translated as CASSQSYEQYF.

This clone was seen a single time. The V and J genes are TRBV10-3 and TRBJ1-2; TRBD1 is a possible D gene (5 bases). Germline V CDR1 and CDR2: ENHRY, SYGVKD. This CDR3 comprises 14 residues. The V gene lost 0 bases and the J gene lost 7 bases, with 12 bases spanning the gap. CDR3 bases: TGTGCCATCAGTGAGTCAGGGGAAAGAAGTGGCTACACCTTC. Translation gives CAISESGERSGYTF.

The V call is TRBV3-1 (or the pseudogene TRBV3-2), the J call TRBJ1-2; weak D call: TRBD1 (6 bases). The germline V gene has CDR1 LGHDT and CDR2 YNNKEL (reference sequence). This CDR3 spans 15 amino acids. The V end lost 1 base, the J end lost 5 bases, and 14 bases lay between the germline ends. The CDR3 bases are TGTGCCAGCAGCCAAGCAAGGACAGCCCTTTATGGCTACACCTTC. It translates to CASSQARTALYGYTF.

V and J are TRBV10-3 and TRBJ2-5; weak D call: TRBD1 (7 bases). V was trimmed by 10 bases and J by 5 bases, leaving 17 bases between them. The length of the CDR3 is 13 residues. Germline CDR1 is ENHRY and CDR2 is SYGVKD. CDR3 nucleotides: TGTGCCACCAGGGGGGCAGGGTCGGAGACCCAGTACTTC. Translated, it gives CATRGAGSETQYF.

Only one count was recorded for this clone. The chain carries TRBV28 and TRBJ2-1, with 12 bases fitting TRBD2. Trimming at V came to 4 bases and at J to 10 bases, leaving 8 bases not matched to a gene. The CDR3 loop spans 15 amino acids. Germline CDR1 reads MDHEN; CDR2 reads SYDVKM. CDR3 coding DNA: TGTGCCAGCAGTTCCCTCGGACTAGCGGGAAAAGAGCAGTTCTTC. Translating gives CASSSLGLAGKEQFF.

V is TRBV1 and J is TRBJ1-4; the table's D call TRBD1 went unverified against the DNA. TRBV1 is deemed a pseudogene. The length of the CDR3 is 19 residues. CDR3 residues: CTSSRVRDRDPPGSEKLFF. The CDR3 DNA reads as TGCACCAGCAGCCGAGTTCGGGACAGGGACCCTCCGGGATCTGAAAAACTGTTTTTT.

This clone was seen only a few times. The DNA for the CDR3 is TGTGCCAGCAGTTTATCCGGGACAGGGGGATACATTCAGTACTTC. The encoded protein is CASSLSGTGGYIQYF. The V and J genes are TRBV28 and TRBJ2-4; 11 bases are shared with TRBD1. In germline, CDR1 is MDHEN, CDR2 SYDVKM. V shed 1 base, J shed 8 bases, and the junction held 4 bases outside the gene matches. The CDR3 has 15 residues.

The DNA of the CDR3 is TGTGCCAGTAGGACGGGGGTGATGGGAGCTTTCTTT. This gives the protein CASRTGVMGAFF. The chain uses TRBV19 and TRBJ1-1; D might be TRBD1 (5 bases). Germline-derived CDR1 and CDR2 are LNHDA and SQIVND (reference sequence). V gave up 6 bases and J gave up 10 bases, with 15 bases separating them. The CDR3 is made up of 12 amino acids. The full variable domain, in which reference TRBV19 and TRBJ1-1 provide the parts outside the CDR3, is DGGITQSPKYLFRKEGQNVTLSCEQNLNHDAMYWYRQDPGQGLRLIYYSQIVNDFQKGDIAEGYSVSREKKESFPLTVTSAQKNPTAFYLCASRTGVMGAFFGQGTRLTVV.

The CDR3, as DNA: TGTGCCAGCAGCTCCATGACTAGCGGGAGTTCCGGGGAGCTGTTTTTT. Translated: CASSSMTSGSSGELFF. The V call is TRBV7-3, the J call TRBJ2-2, with 12 bases lining up with TRBD2. After removal of 4 bases from V and 6 bases from J, the junction contained 6 bases not matched to a gene. The germline CDR1 and CDR2 sequences are SGHTA and FQGTGA. The CDR3 has 16 residues.

V and J are TRBV19 and TRBJ2-7; 12 bases fit TRBD2. The CDR3 consists of 15 residues. Germline CDR1 is LNHDA and CDR2 is SQIVND (reference sequence). J was trimmed by 6 bases and V by 1 base; bases with no gene match: 4. The CDR3 loop is CASSIGLAGVGEQYF. CDR3 DNA: TGTGCCAGTAGTATAGGACTAGCGGGAGTAGGCGAGCAGTACTTC.

V usage is TRBV27 and J usage is TRBJ2-7; D uncertain. CDR1 MNHEY and CDR2 SMNVEV come from the germline V gene (reference sequence). Trimming cost V 0 bases and J 4 bases, with 7 bases left between them. The CDR3 is 13 amino acids. The CDR3 sequence: CASSLSSGYEQYF. The CDR3 DNA reads TGTGCCAGCAGTTTATCGAGTGGTTACGAGCAGTACTTC.

This clone has just a few counts. The chain carries TRBV5-1 and TRBJ1-6, with 9 bases that match TRBD1. The CDR3 is 16 residues long. The germline gives CDR1 SGHRS, CDR2 YFSETQ. Trimming took 4 bases from V and 0 from J; bases not matched to a gene: 2. CDR3 nucleotide sequence: TGCGCCAGCAGCCAGGGACAGGGCTCCTATAATTCACCCCTCCACTTT. Protein product: CASSQGQGSYNSPLHF.

This chain links TRBV28 with TRBJ1-2; TRBD1 is a possible D gene (5 bases). The V gene lost 1 base and the J gene lost 8 bases, with 14 bases spanning the gap. CDR1 MDHEN and CDR2 SYDVKM come from the germline V gene. CDR3 length: 14 amino acids. DNA for the CDR3: TGTGCCAGCAGTTTATTGGGGGAGGGTGGGGGCTACACCTTC. This codes for CASSLLGEGGGYTF.

The chain has TRBV12-3 or TRBV12-4 and TRBJ1-6; D unclear. This CDR3 is built from 12 residues. V was trimmed by 3 bases and J by 8 bases, leaving 5 bases between them. The CDR3 loop reads CASSFQDSPLHF. CDR3 DNA: TGTGCCAGCAGTTTCCAGGATTCACCCCTCCACTTT.

The chain carries TRBV24-1 and TRBJ2-7; D might be TRBD1 (5 bases). The CDR3 has 17 amino acids. Trimming stripped 1 base from V and 1 base from J, with 16 bases between. CDR1 KGHDR and CDR2 SFDVKD come from the germline V gene. The CDR3 nucleotides read TGTGCCACCAGTGATTTCGGCAGGGCGGTACCTTCCTACGAGCAGTACTTC. Translation: CATSDFGRAVPSYEQYF.

The chain uses TRBV7-9 and TRBJ2-3; 14 positions agree with TRBD2. Unmatched junction bases numbered 0, after V lost 3 bases and J lost 4 bases. The CDR3 consists of 15 residues. Per the germline V gene, CDR1 is SEHNR and CDR2 is FQNEAQ (reference sequence). CDR3 loop: CASSLGLAGADTQYF. The CDR3 DNA follows: TGTGCCAGCAGCTTGGGACTAGCGGGAGCAGATACGCAGTATTTT.

The chain links TRBV2 to TRBJ2-2, with D possibly TRBD1 on 6 matching bases. Trimming took off 4 bases at V and 5 bases at J, with 14 bases between the two ends. The CDR3 spans 15 residues. Germline V gives CDR1 SNHLY, CDR2 FYNNEI. DNA of the CDR3: TGTGCCAGCAGTGGAACAGGGCTGGGGACCGGGGAGCTGTTTTTT. Translation gives CASSGTGLGTGELFF.

The chain has TRBV11-2 and TRBJ2-7; TRBD2 agrees at 12 bases. Germline assignment: CDR1 SGHAT and CDR2 FQNNGV. V shed 3 bases, J shed 5 bases, and the junction held 11 bases outside the gene matches. The length of the CDR3 is 17 residues. The CDR3 DNA sequence: TGTGCCAGCAGCTTCGACCTAGCGGGGGGGGGCCATAACGAGCAGTACTTC. As protein: CASSFDLAGGGHNEQYF.